The entry below describes one T cell receptor beta chain. This CDR3 is built from 13 residues. Germline V lookup: CDR1 LNHDA, CDR2 SQIVND (reference sequence). V lost 1 base and J 5 bases, leaving 8 bases between the germline ends. Sequencing used immunoSEQ multiplex PCR; TCRdb keeps in-frame clones, though not all of them. The sample has some 76,000 clones, roughly 89% seen once. These data come from a study of control samples from healthy donors and cancer patients. The rearrangement links TRBV19 to TRBJ1-2; a possible D gene is TRBD1 (5 bases). This clonotype originated in a woman between 45 and 60 years old with colorectal cancer. Sequencing input: PBMCs. In DNA, the CDR3 is TGTGCCAGTAGTATAGGCGCAGGGTATGGCTACACCTTC. It specifies CASSIGAGYGYTF.